The 14 T cell receptor beta chains presented below share a single source sample, sequenced in a study of shared clonotypes between healthy human individuals. Sequencing used immunoSEQ multiplex PCR; TCRdb keeps in-frame clones, though not all of them. The sample contains roughly 2.2 million clones, approximately 90% of which appear only once. Sequenced input: naive CD4+ T cells from PBMCs. Described subset: CD45RA+ positively selected. The receptors originated from a man aged 18-30 years in good health. Some clones in this sample may be carry-over from other donors' samples.

This chain connects TRBV7-2 to TRBJ2-7; D gene ambiguous. The CDR3 has 13 amino acids. V was cut by 8 bases and J by 3 bases, with 14 bases left in between. The V gene's germline CDR1 is SGHTA and CDR2 FQGNSA. The CDR3 loop is CASGLGQLYEQYF. The CDR3 nucleotides are TGTGCCAGCGGTTTGGGCCAACTCTACGAGCAGTACTTC.

The rearrangement links TRBV28 to TRBJ2-7, with 7 bases that match TRBD2. The V gene end was trimmed by 7 bases and the J gene end by 6 bases; junction bases not matched to a gene: 15. From germline, CDR1 is MDHEN and CDR2 SYDVKM. This CDR3 is built from 15 residues. CDR3 loop: CASNLPGAGAREQYF. The CDR3 DNA is TGTGCCAGCAACCTTCCCGGGGCGGGAGCACGCGAGCAGTACTTC.

The J gene is TRBJ2-2, the V gene TRBV19; D may be TRBD1 or TRBD2 (5 bases each). This CDR3 is built from 15 residues. Trimming removed 9 bases from V and 6 bases from J, with 20 bases in between. Germline V gene sequence: CDR1 LNHDA, CDR2 SQIVND (reference sequence). As DNA, the CDR3 is TGTGCCAGCCTACTAGGGGAGACTGAACCCGGGGAGCTGTTTTTT. Amino acid sequence: CASLLGETEPGELFF.

The chain combines TRBV29-1 with TRBJ2-7; 9 positions match TRBD1. Unmatched junction bases numbered 8, after V lost 1 base and J lost 4 bases. The CDR3 runs 15 residues. From germline, CDR1 is SQVTM and CDR2 ANQGSEA. CDR3 DNA: TGCAGCGTTGAAGGAACAGGGGGCCACCGATACGAGCAGTACTTC. Its protein is CSVEGTGGHRYEQYF.

The V and J genes are TRBV28 and TRBJ1-5; no definite D call. Germline CDR1 and CDR2: MDHEN and SYDVKM. The CDR3 spans 15 residues. The ends were cut back, 1 base at V and 6 bases at J, with 13 bases in the middle. CDR3 coding DNA: TGTGCCAGCAGTTTATTGGTCCCGGGCAGTCAGCCCCAGCATTTT. Translation gives CASSLLVPGSQPQHF.

V is TRBV5-1 and J is TRBJ2-5; 7 bases line up with TRBD2. Looked up from germline, CDR1 is SGHRS and CDR2 is YFSETQ. Losses at the gene ends were 4 bases for V and 5 bases for J; bases not matched to a gene: 11. This CDR3 has 15 residues. CDR3 amino acids: CASSRRRGSEETQYF. CDR3 nucleotides: TGCGCCAGCAGCAGGCGGCGGGGGTCGGAGGAGACCCAGTACTTC.

The chain couples TRBV4-1 to TRBJ1-1, with D possibly matching TRBD1 (6 bases). With 0 bases removed from V and 1 base from J, the gap between germline ends came to 18 bases. This CDR3 has 18 amino acids. Germline CDR1 is MGHRA and CDR2 is YSYEKL. The CDR3 DNA reads TGCGCCAGCAGCCAAGATAGGGGGTGGGCGGGGGAGAACACTGAAGCTTTCTTT. As protein: CASSQDRGWAGENTEAFF.

The chain links TRBV2 to TRBJ2-7; D call uncertain. The CDR3 spans 14 residues. Germline-derived CDR1 and CDR2 are SNHLY and FYNNEI. V dropped 6 bases and J dropped 2 bases, with 14 bases sitting between them. CDR3 in DNA: TGTGCCAGCAGGGGATCAGGACCTCCCTACGAGCAGTACTTC. It encodes CASRGSGPPYEQYF. Full variable domain (remainder filled in from reference TRBV2 and TRBJ2-7): EPEVTQTPSHQVTQMGQEVILRCVPISNHLYFYWYRQILGQKVEFLVSFYNNEISEKSEIFDDQFSVERPDGSNFTLKIRSTKLEDSAMYFCASRGSGPPYEQYFGPGTRLTVT.

The gene calls are TRBV5-1 and TRBJ1-2, with unresolved D. Trimming left V 1 base short and J 2 bases short, with 12 bases between. The CDR3 is made up of 15 amino acids. Germline assignment: CDR1 SGHRS and CDR2 YFSETQ. The CDR3 bases are TGCGCCAGCAGCTTGACCGCCGGAAGCAACTATGGCTACACCTTC. The encoded protein is CASSLTAGSNYGYTF.

The gene calls are TRBV7-9 and TRBJ2-5; no definite D call. V shed 2 bases and J shed 3 bases, with 7 bases lying between them. This CDR3 is built from 13 residues. From germline, CDR1 is SEHNR and CDR2 FQNEAQ (reference sequence). This CDR3 is CASSLRAEETQYF. CDR3 DNA: TGTGCCAGCAGCTTAAGGGCAGAAGAGACCCAGTACTTC.

Notes on this clone: This CDR3 is also generated by other DNA sequences in the sample. The gene calls are TRBV29-1 and TRBJ2-3, with 11 bases identical to TRBD2. Germline CDR1 and CDR2: SQVTM and ANQGSEA. With V trimmed by 6 bases and J by 2 bases, 7 bases remained unmatched. The CDR3 is 15 amino acids. As DNA, the CDR3 is TGCAGCGTGTCCGGGACTAGCGGTATCACAGATACGCAGTATTTT. It codes for CSVSGTSGITDTQYF.

The chain combines TRBV27 with TRBJ1-5, with D possibly being TRBD1 (6 bases). V lost 6 bases and J 4 bases, leaving 19 bases between the germline ends. The CDR3 is 16 amino acids. Germline-derived CDR1 and CDR2 are MNHEY and SMNVEV (reference sequence). The chain's CDR3 is CASRNNLRDTNQPQHF. The CDR3 DNA sequence: TGTGCCAGCAGGAATAACCTCCGGGACACGAATCAGCCCCAGCATTTT.

The chain is built from TRBV6-5 and TRBJ2-7; 9 bases agree with TRBD1. Germline CDR1 is MNHEY and CDR2 is SVGAGI. V lost 4 bases and J lost 5; bases outside the gene matches: 12. This CDR3 is built from 16 residues. CDR3 residues: CASSSPATGGRDEQYF. The CDR3 DNA reads as TGTGCCAGCAGTTCCCCCGCGACAGGGGGAAGGGACGAGCAGTACTTC.

This clone was recorded only once. The chain joins TRBV7-2 to TRBJ1-1; TRBD1 might be the D (6 bases). In germline, CDR1 is SGHTA, CDR2 FQGNSA. This CDR3 spans 13 amino acids. Trimming stripped 10 bases from V and 1 base from J, with 13 bases between. The CDR3 is CATSTGPNTEAFF. CDR3 nucleotides: TGTGCCACCTCGACAGGCCCGAACACTGAAGCTTTCTTT.